This T cell receptor beta chain was sequenced during a study of vaccination and CD4 T cells after COVID-19 (dated by TCRdb to between 2020 and 2023). With regard to the full study: In the convalescent cohort there were six males and four females, among whom were two Hispanic individuals, seven Caucasians, two Asians and one multiracial person. In control cultures, a CEFX viral epitope pool was used as positive control, an HIV-1 Nef peptide pool was used as negative control, or no peptide was added. In an earlier paper using these donors, memory CD4+ T cell crossreactivity between SARS-CoV-2 and common cold coronavirus spike proteins was assessed at the TCR clonotype level. Post-vaccine blood samples were taken a median of approximately 76 days after the second vaccine dose, with a range of 14 to 241 days. Two doses of either the Pfizer-BioNTech BNT162b2 vaccine (n=8) or the Moderna mRNA-1273 vaccine (n=2) were administered to participants. Culture stimuli were overlapping spike peptide pools from SARS-CoV-2 and from the common cold coronaviruses HCoV-NL63, HCoV-OC43 and HCoV-229E. In under twelve COVID-19 convalescent patients and a handful of infection-naive healthy vaccine recipients, researchers compared the spike-specific CD4+ TCR repertoire from before mRNA vaccination with the repertoire from after. Post-COVID blood samples were collected from convalescent patients a median of around 100 days after diagnosis, with a range of about 30 to 161 days. The paper's findings and limits, for the study overall: In convalescent patients, a median roughly 85% of post-vaccine SARS-CoV-2-reactive clones were detected only after vaccination, suggesting vaccine-specific priming. The number of convalescent patients in the study was relatively small, and the study did not examine early timepoints following natural infection. Of the vaccine-specific clones found in convalescent patients, nearly all (304 of 307) were mono-reactive for SARS-CoV-2 spike instead of being cross-reactive with common cold coronaviruses. The median count of SARS-CoV-2-reactive clonotypes went up from 20 to 25 after infection to about 40 after vaccination, although the change was not significant.

This clonotype was seen only a few times. It has no known antigen specificity. A junction boundary mismatches the germline segment, possibly from a read error. The library came from PCR. DNA from cultured CD4+ T cells underwent TCR sequencing with the Oncomine TCR Beta short-read assay at the Johns Hopkins FTIC core. Genomic DNA was extracted from the cultured CD4+ T cells with the QIAamp micro DNA kit. Oncomine TCR Beta libraries from cultured CD4+ T cells were pooled using unique dual indexes and sequenced on an Illumina iSeq 100. The study's processing was this. Non-productive sequences were removed, and CDR3s not starting with C, not ending with F or W, or shorter than 7 amino acids were discarded. Antigen-specific clonotypes were identified using the MANAFEST web application through comparison of peptide-stimulated wells with reference and other culture wells. To be called positive, a clone needed an FDR below 0.05, an odds ratio above 5, and a productive frequency above 0.1% in at least two of three replicate wells. A clonotype counted as cross-reactive if it showed significant expansion both in the SARS-CoV-2 spike wells and in at least one common cold coronavirus spike condition. Using R version 3.6.1, CDR3 homology was evaluated through Levenshtein distances (stringdist) along with unrooted phylogenetic trees (ape). The public reads were reanalyzed by TCRdb: fastp trimming at Q25, MiXCR alignment, in-frame beta chains only. A single entry per CDR3 protein holds the most common genes and DNA from its merged rows. These V and J calls are TCRdb output, not the study's own analysis. The sample yields 2,400 or so distinct CDR3 sequences; 20% to 25% were counted once. Jointly, the top ten make up 40% to 55% of the sample.

Measured from the cysteine to the phenylalanine, the CDR3 is 13 residues long. Just the 39-base CDR3 DNA is kept, in frame starting at base 1. Looking up the germline V gene yields CDR1 SGHTA and CDR2 FQGTGA. The treatment or condition label, as the study defines it: roughly 11-day PBMC culture with coronavirus spike peptide pools or control peptides (ViraFEST assay). CD4+ T cells from unexposed donors were collected before the COVID-19 pandemic (2011-2018). The study used the ViraFEST assay, which expanded antigen-specific T cells with peptide pools and then identified expanded clonotypes by TCR sequencing. Each well held roughly 2 million PBMCs cultured in IMDM containing about 5% human AB serum and around 10 IU/ml IL-2, with 8.5 to 10 ug/ml peptide pools added. On days 3 and 7, half of the culture medium was replaced with fresh IL-2-containing medium. After roughly 9 days of culture, CD4+ T cells were isolated by negative selection with the EasySep CD4+ T cell isolation kit. Unexposed donor CD4+ T cells were tested for reactivity to SARS-CoV-2 S and N and four common cold coronavirus spike pools, as cell number allowed. PBMCs were separated from whole blood using Ficoll-Paque Plus gradient centrifugation and then either used fresh or cryopreserved at -140C. In general, triplicate wells were set up for every culture condition. Leukapheresis product for the unexposed donors was purchased commercially.

The sample taken for sequencing was CD4+ T cells from blood, cultured in vitro. The clonotype originates from a human donor in good health. The V and J genes are TRBV7-3 and TRBJ2-1, with 9 middle bases fitting TRBD2. The DNA sequence is as follows: TGTGCCAGCAGCCGCCAGCGGGAGGATACTCCTAGCTTC. It specifies CASSRQREDTPSF. The full variable domain, completed from the reference TRBV7-3 and TRBJ2-1 proteins outside the CDR3, reads GAGVSQTPSNKVTEKGKYVELRCDPISGHTALYWYRQSLGQGPEFLIYFQGTGAADDSGLPNDRFFAVRPEGSVSTLKIQRTERGDSAVYLCASSRQREDTPSFGPGTRLTVL.